The subject of this entry is one T cell receptor beta chain. Its specificity is not known. The method was immunoSEQ multiplex PCR; TCRdb's version includes in-frame clones alone and lacks a portion of them. Of some 2,000,000 clones listed, less than 95% are singletons. Cells designated naive CD8 were CD45RO-negative and were positively selected for CCR7, with terminally differentiated effector memory CD45RA+ cells excluded. This sample stems from a study of shared clonotypes between healthy human individuals. Study results and limitations: Generation probabilities of non-shared clonotypes were lower (relative to those shared by all four donors). Clonotype sharing across several donors was observed for 5% to 6.5% of naive CD4 clonotypes. Collection of samples was limited to blood; tissue repertoires likely differ.

The TCR was taken from a man aged 18-30 years in good health. Sequenced input: naive CD8+ T cells sorted from blood.

The CDR3 here is CASSSFPGLDNEQFF. In DNA, the CDR3 is TGTGCCAGCAGCTCGTTTCCGGGACTAGACAATGAGCAGTTCTTC. J is TRBJ2-1 and V is TRBV7-2; 8 bases agree with TRBD2. Germline values: CDR1 SGHTA, CDR2 FQGNSA. V dropped 4 bases and J dropped 5; count of bases not matched to a gene: 7. There are 15 residues in the CDR3.